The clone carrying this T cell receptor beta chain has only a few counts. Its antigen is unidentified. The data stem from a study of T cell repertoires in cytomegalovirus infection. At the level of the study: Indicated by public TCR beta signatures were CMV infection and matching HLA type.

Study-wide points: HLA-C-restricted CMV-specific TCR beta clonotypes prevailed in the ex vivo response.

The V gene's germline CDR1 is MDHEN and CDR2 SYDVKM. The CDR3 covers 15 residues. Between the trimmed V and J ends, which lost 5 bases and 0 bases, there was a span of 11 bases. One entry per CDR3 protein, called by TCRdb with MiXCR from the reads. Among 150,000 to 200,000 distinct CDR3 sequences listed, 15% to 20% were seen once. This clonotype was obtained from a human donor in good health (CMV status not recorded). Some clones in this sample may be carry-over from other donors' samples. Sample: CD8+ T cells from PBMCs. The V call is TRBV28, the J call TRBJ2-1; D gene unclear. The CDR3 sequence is CASSKGMSSYNEQFF. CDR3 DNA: TGTGCCAGCAGTAAAGGCATGAGCTCCTACAATGAGCAGTTCTTC.